The 24 T cell receptor beta chains given below trace back to one sample, sequenced in a study of regulatory T cells in long-lasting Graves disease. The sample's time point: persistent/refractory GD, antithyroid drugs over 5 years with positive TRAb. From PBMCs, RNA was extracted and then used to make the TCR library. To make TCR beta libraries, researchers used iRepertoire HTBI primers and Arm-PCR of CDR3 regions. TCRdb fed the multiplex PCR reads into MiXCR, producing one record per CDR3 protein. In the table there are about 470,000 distinct CDR3 sequences, around 21% of which are singletons. The sample in question was peripheral blood mononuclear cells (PBMCs), obtained when the disease was refractory, from a patient treated with antithyroid drugs. The source of these receptors is a female donor with Graves disease.

Notes on this clonotype: One end of the junction varies from germline; a read error may be responsible. The chain couples TRBV28 to TRBJ2-5; 8 bases are a match to TRBD2. CDR3 length: 11 amino acids. The germline V gene has CDR1 MDHEN and CDR2 SYDVKM. This CDR3 is CASSLGLAYFF. CDR3 nucleotides: TGTGCCAGCAGTCTAGGACTAGCATACTTCTTC.

The CDR3 sequence: CASSLAEAYTQYF. The CDR3, as DNA: TGTGCCAGCAGCTTAGCGGAGGCGTACACGCAGTATTTT. V and J are TRBV7-8 and TRBJ2-3, with D possibly TRBD2 on 5 matching bases. V lost 0 bases to trimming and J lost 9 bases, with 10 bases between them. The CDR3 extends over 13 amino acids. CDR1 is SGHVS and CDR2 is FQNEAQ in the germline V gene. Full variable domain (missing parts from reference TRBV7-8 and TRBJ2-3): GAGVSQSPRYKVAKRGQDVALRCDPISGHVSLFWYQQALGQGPEFLTYFQNEAQLDKSGLPSDRFFAERPEGSVSTLKIQRTQQEDSAVYLCASSLAEAYTQYFGPGTRLTVL.

The sample holds many counts of this clonotype. The chain uses TRBV9 and TRBJ2-5, with 8 bases lining up with TRBD1. The germline gives CDR1 SGDLS, CDR2 YYNGEE. The V and J ends lost 2 bases and 5 bases, in that order; junction bases with no gene match: 5. CDR3 length: 14 residues. This chain's CDR3 is CASSVAGGEETQYF. The CDR3 nucleotides are TGTGCCAGCAGCGTGGCAGGGGGCGAGGAGACCCAGTACTTC.

This clonotype was detected only a few times. V usage is TRBV7-9 and J usage is TRBJ2-5; 10 bases fit TRBD2. The CDR3 covers 14 residues. Germline assignment: CDR1 SEHNR and CDR2 FQNEAQ (reference sequence). Trimming took 9 bases from V and 2 from J; bases not matched to a gene: 6. CDR3 loop: CASRTSGIQETQYF. The CDR3 DNA reads TGTGCCAGTCGGACTAGCGGAATACAAGAGACCCAGTACTTC.

This clonotype appeared many times. The chain employs TRBV27 and TRBJ1-1; no clear D. Per germline, CDR1 MNHEY and CDR2 SMNVEV (reference sequence). This CDR3 has 17 residues. The V end lost 2 bases, the J end lost 0 bases, and 16 bases lay between the germline ends. CDR3 protein: CASSLSGTWPLNTEAFF. The CDR3 bases are TGTGCCAGCAGTTTAAGCGGAACTTGGCCCTTGAACACTGAAGCTTTCTTT.

A few counts support this clonotype. The chain joins TRBV29-1 to TRBJ2-7; possible D gene TRBD2, 6 bases. V dropped 7 bases and J dropped 4 bases, with 14 bases sitting between them. This CDR3 region has 12 residues. CDR1 is SQVTM, CDR2 ANQGSEA, per germline. CDR3 amino acids: CSAWARGYEQYF. Written as DNA, the CDR3 is TGCAGCGCGTGGGCCCGGGGGTACGAGCAGTACTTC.

This clonotype was detected many times. The J gene is TRBJ2-5, the V gene TRBV7-2; 11 bases align to TRBD2. The CDR3 totals 14 residues. CDR1 is SGHTA and CDR2 is FQGNSA in the germline V gene. The V gene end was trimmed by 6 bases and the J gene end by 3 bases; junction bases not matched to a gene: 3. For the CDR3, the DNA is TGTGCCAGCAGTTCACTAGCGGGAGAAGAGACCCAGTACTTC. Translated, it gives CASSSLAGEETQYF.

The sample holds a few counts of this clonotype. The chain has TRBV28 and TRBJ2-7; D unclear. CDR3 size: 13 residues. V lost 3 bases and J lost 7, with 13 bases in between. Germline loops: CDR1 MDHEN, CDR2 SYDVKM. CDR3: CASSLSAAGEQYF. As DNA, the CDR3 is TGTGCCAGCAGTTTGTCCGCGGCCGGGGAGCAGTACTTC.

The chain couples TRBV27 to TRBJ1-1; 7 bases line up with TRBD1. Per the germline V gene, CDR1 is MNHEY and CDR2 is SMNVEV (reference sequence). CDR3 length equals 14 residues. The junction had 4 bases not matched to a gene; V was cut back by 5 bases and J by 1 base. The CDR3 loop reads CASSRQGRNTEAFF. CDR3 nucleotide sequence: TGTGCCAGCAGTCGACAGGGAAGGAACACTGAAGCTTTCTTT.

In this sample, this clonotype turned up many times. The chain uses TRBV29-1 and TRBJ2-7; 9 bases agree with TRBD1. In germline, CDR1 is SQVTM, CDR2 ANQGSEA. Losses at the gene ends were 4 bases for V and 2 bases for J; bases not matched to a gene: 9. This CDR3 is 15 amino acids long. The CDR3 here is CSVGYGGTGTYEQYF. The CDR3 bases are TGCAGCGTTGGTTATGGGGGGACAGGGACCTACGAGCAGTACTTC.

This clonotype was counted at least ten times. The chain recombines TRBV5-1 with TRBJ2-2; D is unresolved. Germline CDR1 SGHRS, CDR2 YFSETQ. V was shortened by 4 bases and J by 4 bases, with 17 bases between the two germline ends. CDR3 length: 16 residues. CDR3 residues: CASSPLFGRVTGELFF. CDR3 in DNA: TGCGCCAGCAGCCCCCTGTTTGGAAGGGTCACCGGGGAGCTGTTTTTT.

In this sample, this clonotype turned up many times. The J gene is TRBJ1-2, the V gene TRBV7-2; D might be TRBD1 (6 bases). Trimming stripped 5 bases from V and 7 bases from J, with 17 bases between. Per germline, CDR1 SGHTA and CDR2 FQGNSA. The CDR3 is made up of 14 amino acids. CDR3 amino acids: CASSPTTGMGGYTF. CDR3 nucleotides: TGTGCCAGCAGCCCAACAACAGGGATGGGTGGCTACACCTTC. Full variable domain (rest looked up from reference TRBV7-2 and TRBJ1-2): GAGVSQSPSNKVTEKGKDVELRCDPISGHTALYWYRQSLGQGLEFLIYFQGNSAPDKSGLPSDRFSAERTGGSVSTLTIQRTQQEDSAVYLCASSPTTGMGGYTFGSGTRLTVV.

The table lists this clonotype with many counts. The V and J genes are TRBV6-5 and TRBJ1-1, with D perhaps matching TRBD1 (5 bases). The CDR3 contains 14 residues. Germline CDR1 MNHEY, CDR2 SVGAGI. V lost 0 bases, J lost 3 bases, and 8 bases lay in between. CDR3 sequence: CASSYSEGYTEAFF. Here the CDR3 DNA reads TGTGCCAGCAGTTACTCGGAGGGGTACACTGAAGCTTTCTTT.

There are many counts of this clonotype. V gene TRBV7-2 combines with J gene TRBJ1-2, with 11 bases identical to TRBD1. Germline lookup yields CDR1 SGHTA and CDR2 FQGNSA. V shed 5 bases and J 4 bases; nucleotides not matched to a gene: 6. This CDR3 has 15 amino acids. Here the CDR3 DNA reads TGTGCCAGCAGCCCCCGGGACAGGGGGATCTATGGCTACACCTTC. Amino acids: CASSPRDRGIYGYTF.

Comments on this clonotype: A much larger clone differs from this one at a single base, so this may be a read error. The chain employs TRBV7-9 and TRBJ1-1; D perhaps matches TRBD1 (6 bases). The CDR3 is 12 residues long. Germline V gives CDR1 SEHNR, CDR2 FQNEAQ (reference sequence). V was clipped by 11 bases and J by 11 bases, with 21 bases between them. Written as DNA, the CDR3 is TGTGCCGTCCAAAAATCGACAGGAGAGGCTTTCTTT. Translating gives CAVQKSTGEAFF.

This clonotype was observed a handful of times. The V call is TRBV10-2, the J call TRBJ1-2; a weak D match, TRBD1 (6 bases). The V end lost 0 bases, the J end lost 6 bases, and 17 bases lay between the germline ends. CDR3 length equals 16 residues. The germline V gene has CDR1 WSHSY and CDR2 SAAADI. This chain's CDR3 is CASSESWGTGSNGYTF. CDR3 nucleotides: TGCGCCAGCAGTGAGTCGTGGGGCACAGGGAGTAATGGCTACACCTTC.

The genes are TRBV19 and TRBJ1-2; no clear D gene. V lost 3 bases, J lost 6 bases, and 14 bases lay in between. The CDR3 sequence is 14 residues long. The germline CDR1 and CDR2 sequences are LNHDA and SQIVND (reference sequence). In DNA, the CDR3 is TGTGCCAGTAGTATTATTACAGCGAGCGATGGCTACACCTTC. The encoded protein is CASSIITASDGYTF.

A word on this clonotype: Being one base from a much bigger clone, this may be a read error. This chain connects TRBV2 to TRBJ1-3, with D unresolved. The CDR3 loop spans 13 amino acids. Germline CDR1 reads SNHLY; CDR2 reads FYNNEI. The CDR3 loop is CAGSETEENTIYF. The CDR3 nucleotides read TGTGCCGGCAGTGAAACAGAGGAAAACACCATATATTTT.

Turning to this clonotype: One base away lies a much larger clone, so this may be a sequencing read error. This chain links TRBV2 with TRBJ2-5; the D gene is possibly TRBD2 (6 bases). This CDR3 spans 14 amino acids. CDR1 is SNHLY and CDR2 is FYNNEI in the germline V gene. The CDR3: CTSSDRGMGETQYF. CDR3 nucleotide sequence: TGTACCAGCAGCGACCGGGGGATGGGAGAGACCCAGTACTTC. The variable domain in full, completed from reference TRBV2 and TRBJ2-5, reads EPEVTQTPSHQVTQMGQEVILRCVPISNHLYFYWYRQILGQKVEFLVSFYNNEISEKSEIFDDQFSVERPDGSNFTLKIRSTKLEDSAMYFCTSSDRGMGETQYFGPGTRLLVL.

The V call is TRBV7-2, the J call TRBJ2-7; 7 bases agree with TRBD2. J lost 1 base, V lost 3 bases, and 24 bases had no gene match. Germline V CDR1 and CDR2: SGHTA, FQGNSA. CDR3 length: 21 amino acids. CDR3 region: CASSFRTLPSVWAGASYEQYF. Written as DNA, the CDR3 is TGTGCCAGCAGCTTCCGGACCTTACCCTCGGTCTGGGCGGGAGCTTCCTACGAGCAGTACTTC.

This clonotype was observed at least ten times. The chain is built from TRBV10-3 and TRBJ1-5; TRBD1 agrees at 10 bases. Germline V gives CDR1 ENHRY, CDR2 SYGVKD. Germline trimming cut 5 bases from V and 7 bases from J; bases unmatched to any gene: 11. The CDR3 sequence is 16 residues long. The CDR3 DNA is TGTGCCATCAGTAGGTCCGGGACAGGGGATGGCCAGCCCCAGCATTTT. Residues: CAISRSGTGDGQPQHF.

The chain employs TRBV6-5 and TRBJ1-2; D is undetermined. The germline V gene has CDR1 MNHEY and CDR2 SVGAGI. This CDR3 has 14 residues. V was shortened by 2 bases and J by 2 bases, with 9 bases between the two germline ends. The CDR3 protein is CASSYGVGNYGYTF. The CDR3 DNA sequence: TGTGCCAGCAGTTACGGGGTGGGAAACTATGGCTACACCTTC.

This clonotype was counted ten times or more. The V call is TRBV27, the J call TRBJ1-6; TRBD1 is a possible D gene (5 bases). This CDR3 contains 15 residues. Deletions cut 7 bases from V and 8 bases from J, with 18 bases between. Germline V lookup: CDR1 MNHEY, CDR2 SMNVEV (reference sequence). The CDR3 bases are TGTGCCAGCAATGTAGGGTGGGGCTCGCATTCACCCCTCCACTTT. It translates to CASNVGWGSHSPLHF.

A word on this clonotype: A read error may be the cause here, since a much bigger clone is one base away. The chain uses TRBV28 and TRBJ1-5; tentative D call: TRBD1 (5 bases). Between the trimmed V and J ends, which lost 2 bases and 7 bases, there was a span of 12 bases. The CDR3 has 14 amino acids. CDR1 and CDR2 (germline): MDHEN, SYDVKM. The DNA for the CDR3 is TGTGCCAGCAGTTTACCCTTGGCAGGGCAGCCCCAGCATTTT. This sequence encodes CASSLPLAGQPQHF.